The clone carrying this TCR beta chain was seen a few times. The sample is drawn from a study of CD8+ T cells in alopecia areata. Treatment here: oral pan-JAK inhibitor, 5-10 mg twice daily. The sequencing template was cDNA reverse transcribed from extracted RNA. Here immunoSEQ multiplex PCR was the method, and the copy in TCRdb shows in-frame clones only, minus some. Of 200,000 to 250,000 clones listed, 50% to 75% are singletons. The TCR originated in a human donor with alopecia areata. Sequencing was performed on CD4+ T cells sorted from blood, taken at week 4, from a patient treated with tofacitinib.

CDR3 residues: CATRQGTSNQPQHF. CDR3 coding DNA: TGTGCCACTCGACAGGGAACAAGCAATCAGCCCCAGCATTTT. The rearrangement links TRBV2 to TRBJ1-5; TRBD1 matches 7 bases. This CDR3 contains 14 residues. The V segment lost 10 bases and the J segment 1 base; nucleotides outside the gene matches: 7. Germline CDR1 is SNHLY and CDR2 is FYNNEI.